Below, 23 T cell receptor beta chains from the same sample are listed, as sequenced in a study of vaccination and CD4 T cells after COVID-19. Treatment in this sample: roughly 11-day PBMC culture with coronavirus spike peptide pools or control peptides (ViraFEST assay). CD4+ T cells that had been cultured provided DNA sequenced with the Oncomine TCR Beta short-read assay. In TCRdb, the PCR reads were re-called with MiXCR into one record per CDR3 protein. The sample comprises about 2,300 distinct CDR3 sequences, around 26% of which are singletons, and less than 60% rests with the top ten. No antigen is known for these receptors. Sequences were derived from CD4+ T cells from blood, cultured in vitro, sampled after SARS-CoV-2 vaccination. The receptor set was obtained from a human donor who had recovered from COVID-19.

This clonotype was recorded a few times. The chain is built from TRBV4-1 and TRBJ2-5, with D possibly matching TRBD1 (7 bases). V lost 4 bases, J lost 2 bases, and 14 bases lay in between. This CDR3 is built from 15 residues. Germline CDR1 is MGHRA and CDR2 is YSYEKL. The CDR3 sequence is CASSLAGGIQETQYF. DNA of the CDR3: TGCGCCAGCAGCCTTGCAGGGGGGATTCAAGAGACCCAGTACTTC.

This clonotype was picked up a small number of times. The chain employs TRBV7-2 and TRBJ2-3, with TRBD2 matching over 7 bases. Per germline, CDR1 SGHTA and CDR2 FQGNSA. The V segment lost 8 bases and the J segment 0 bases; nucleotides outside the gene matches: 5. The CDR3 totals 14 residues. The CDR3 DNA sequence: TGTGCCAGCCGACGGGGAGGGAGCACAGATACGCAGTATTTT. This encodes CASRRGGSTDTQYF.

This clonotype appeared a few times. The chain recombines TRBV10-3 with TRBJ1-2; the D gene is possibly TRBD1 (5 bases). This CDR3 is 13 amino acids long. The germline gives CDR1 ENHRY, CDR2 SYGVKD. V lost 3 bases and J lost 0, with 5 bases in between. CDR3 amino acids: CAISDRANYGYTF. Here the CDR3 DNA reads TGTGCCATCAGTGACAGGGCTAACTATGGCTACACCTTC.

This clonotype was seen only a few times. The genes are TRBV6-1 and TRBJ1-5; no clear D. CDR3 length: 15 residues. The V end lost 7 bases, the J end lost 2 bases, and 15 bases lay between the germline ends. CDR1 and CDR2 from the germline V gene are MNHNS and SASEGT. CDR3 amino acids: CASNPSLTGNQPQHF. CDR3 sequence (DNA): TGTGCCAGCAACCCCTCTCTTACGGGCAATCAGCCCCAGCATTTT.

V is TRBV7-9 and J is TRBJ1-1; TRBD1 matches 7 bases. This CDR3 spans 16 amino acids. V lost 1 base and J lost 8; bases outside the gene matches: 13. Germline V gene sequence: CDR1 SEHNR, CDR2 FQNEAQ (reference sequence). As DNA, the CDR3 is TGTGCCAGCAGCTTAGGAAGGAGGGGGCTTGGGTCGGAAGCTTTCTTT. Its translation: CASSLGRRGLGSEAFF.

Only a few counts were recorded for this clonotype. The rearrangement links TRBV20-1 to TRBJ2-1, with TRBD2 matching over 10 bases. Germline CDR1 reads DFQATT; CDR2 reads SNEGSKA (reference sequence). The CDR3 is 16 residues long. V shed 7 bases, J shed 0 bases, and the junction held 9 bases outside the gene matches. CDR3 nucleotide sequence: TGCAGTGTACTCTTAGCGGGGGGCCCCTCCTACAATGAGCAGTTCTTC. Amino acids: CSVLLAGGPSYNEQFF.

This clonotype turned up a few times. This chain links TRBV7-9 with TRBJ1-5; D is perhaps TRBD1 (5 bases). The CDR3 runs to 17 residues. V dropped 5 bases and J dropped 0 bases, with 17 bases sitting between them. Germline V gene lookup returns CDR1 SEHNR and CDR2 FQNEAQ (reference sequence). This CDR3 is CASSPQGGLDSNQPQHF. CDR3 sequence (DNA): TGTGCCAGCAGCCCCCAGGGAGGCCTAGATAGCAATCAGCCCCAGCATTTT. Full variable domain (missing parts from reference TRBV7-9 and TRBJ1-5): DTGVSQNPRHKITKRGQNVTFRCDPISEHNRLYWYRQTLGQGPEFLTYFQNEAQLEKSRLLSDRFSAERPKGSFSTLEIQRTEQGDSAMYLCASSPQGGLDSNQPQHFGDGTRLSIL.

A few counts support this clonotype. The chain uses TRBV5-6 and TRBJ2-5; the D gene is possibly TRBD2 (6 bases). The CDR3 is 13 residues long. From germline, CDR1 is SGHDT and CDR2 YYEEEE. V gave up 6 bases and J gave up 5 bases, with 14 bases separating them. The CDR3 reads CASIRAGRETQYF. CDR3 bases: TGTGCCAGCATCAGGGCGGGGCGCGAGACCCAGTACTTC.

V usage is TRBV7-2 and J usage is TRBJ1-6; D perhaps matches TRBD1 (6 bases). Germline CDR1 reads SGHTA; CDR2 reads FQGNSA. This CDR3 comprises 18 residues. V lost 3 bases, J lost 2 bases, and 17 bases lay in between. The DNA for the CDR3 is TGTGCCAGCAGCTTTGCCTATACAGGGTCAACCTATAATTCACCCCTCCACTTT. This codes for CASSFAYTGSTYNSPLHF.

This clonotype showed up just once. A much larger clone lies one base from this, so it may be a read error. The CDR3 protein is CASGRGSAGNSPPHF. The DNA of the CDR3 is TGTGCCAGCGGAAGGGGTTCGGCTGGTAATTCACCCCCCCACTTT. This chain joins TRBV6-1 and TRBJ1-6; the D gene is possibly TRBD1 (5 bases). Germline V lookup: CDR1 MNHNS, CDR2 SASEGT. The CDR3 consists of 15 residues.

This rearrangement joins TRBV6-5 to TRBJ1-2; a possible D gene is TRBD1 (5 bases). Trimming took off 2 bases at V and 9 bases at J, with 28 bases between the two ends. This CDR3 comprises 18 residues. Per the germline V gene, CDR1 is MNHEY and CDR2 is SVGAGI. This chain's CDR3 is CASSYLPERTWGTVSYTF. CDR3 in DNA: TGTGCCAGCAGTTACCTCCCTGAACGTACTTGGGGCACGGTTAGCTACACCTTC.

By proportion, this clonotype is medium-sized. V and J are TRBV20-1 and TRBJ1-2; no definite D call. The germline gives CDR1 DFQATT, CDR2 SNEGSKA (reference sequence). This CDR3 contains 11 residues. V dropped 4 bases and J dropped 8 bases, with 11 bases sitting between them. The CDR3 coding sequence is TGCAGTGCTAAAAGGGTGGGCGGCTACACCTTC. Protein product: CSAKRVGGYTF.

This clonotype has only a few counts. The gene calls are TRBV28 and TRBJ1-2, with D uncertain. Germline V gene sequence: CDR1 MDHEN, CDR2 SYDVKM. This CDR3 spans 15 amino acids. V lost 8 bases and J lost 2, with 18 bases in between. CDR3 bases: TGTGCCAGCGCCAAACCCTCGCCGGGGAACTATGGCTACACCTTC. Translation: CASAKPSPGNYGYTF.

The chain joins TRBV20-1 to TRBJ1-1, with D uncertain. Germline CDR1 reads DFQATT; CDR2 reads SNEGSKA (reference sequence). The CDR3 has 14 amino acids. V gave up 0 bases and J gave up 1 base, with 9 bases separating them. CDR3 bases: TGCAGTGCTAGAGATGGGAGCAGGAACACTGAAGCTTTCTTT. Its translation is CSARDGSRNTEAFF.

This clonotype is medium-sized in the sample. V is TRBV20-1 and J is TRBJ2-5; 15 nucleotides align to TRBD2. Germline CDR1 reads DFQATT; CDR2 reads SNEGSKA (reference sequence). The CDR3 contains 16 residues. The V gene end was trimmed by 2 bases and the J gene end by 7 bases; junction bases not matched to a gene: 8. The CDR3 DNA reads TGCAGTGCTAGACCGCGGACTAGCGGGGGGGCCTCGACCCAGTACTTC. Translation: CSARPRTSGGASTQYF.

This clonotype is termed medium-sized (0.01 to 0.1%). The CDR3 region has the DNA TGTGCCAGCAGTATCAGACCGATTTCCGCCTACGAGCAGTACTTC. This encodes CASSIRPISAYEQYF. The chain joins TRBV28 to TRBJ2-7; no definite D call. Looked up from germline, CDR1 is MDHEN and CDR2 is SYDVKM. There are 15 residues in the CDR3. The V end lost 5 bases, the J end lost 2 bases, and 16 bases lay between the germline ends.

The genes are TRBV29-1 and TRBJ2-7; D uncertain. The CDR3 is 11 residues long. Germline CDR1 and CDR2: SQVTM and ANQGSEA. V dropped 5 bases and J dropped 6 bases, with 11 bases sitting between them. CDR3 sequence: CSVWTWSEQYF. Here the CDR3 DNA reads TGCAGCGTTTGGACGTGGAGCGAGCAGTACTTC.

This clonotype was detected only a few times. This sequence joins TRBV30 and TRBJ1-2; D gene ambiguous. CDR1 and CDR2 from the germline V gene are GTSNPN and SVGIG (reference sequence). The CDR3 covers 12 residues. V was pared by 0 bases and J by 2 bases, with 4 bases between. The CDR3 sequence: CAWSVSNYGYTF. In DNA form, the CDR3 reads TGTGCCTGGAGTGTGTCCAACTATGGCTACACCTTC.

The chain links TRBV6-1 to TRBJ1-6; D unclear. Trimming cost V 6 bases and J 0 bases, with 9 bases left between them. The CDR3 consists of 15 residues. Germline loops: CDR1 MNHNS, CDR2 SASEGT. The DNA for the CDR3 is TGTGCCAGCAGGGAGGTGAGCTCCTATAATTCACCCCTCCACTTT. Protein sequence: CASREVSSYNSPLHF.

The V and J genes are TRBV4-1 and TRBJ1-1, with a weak D call TRBD1 (5 bases). The CDR3 has 13 residues. Germline V lookup: CDR1 MGHRA, CDR2 YSYEKL. V was trimmed by 3 bases and J by 6 bases, leaving 11 bases between them. The CDR3 DNA reads as TGCGCCAGCAGCCATTCGGGGGGGGCTGAAGCTTTCTTT. This codes for CASSHSGGAEAFF.

This clonotype showed up just a few times. The chain joins TRBV6-1 to TRBJ2-3; TRBD2 agrees at 9 bases. The CDR3 totals 15 residues. Trimming cost V 6 bases and J 1 base; bases outside gene matches: 5. The V gene's germline CDR1 is MNHNS and CDR2 SASEGT. In DNA form, the CDR3 reads TGTGCCAGCAGATCCGCTAGCGGGGGCACAGATACGCAGTATTTT. Translation gives CASRSASGGTDTQYF.

This clonotype is termed hyperexpanded. The V call is TRBV7-9, the J call TRBJ1-2; tentative D call: TRBD1 (5 bases). Between the trimmed V and J ends, which lost 2 bases and 2 bases, there was a span of 9 bases. CDR3 length: 14 residues. Germline V gene lookup returns CDR1 SEHNR and CDR2 FQNEAQ (reference sequence). The chain's CDR3 is CASSLSPGNYGYTF. The CDR3 DNA reads as TGTGCCAGCAGCTTATCACCAGGGAACTATGGCTACACCTTC. Together with reference TRBV7-9 and TRBJ1-2, the CDR3 gives the full variable domain: DTGVSQNPRHKITKRGQNVTFRCDPISEHNRLYWYRQTLGQGPEFLTYFQNEAQLEKSRLLSDRFSAERPKGSFSTLEIQRTEQGDSAMYLCASSLSPGNYGYTFGSGTRLTVV.

This clonotype has a handful of counts. The chain is built from TRBV7-9 and TRBJ1-1; the D is unclear. There are 13 residues in the CDR3. V lost 5 bases and J lost 3, with 10 bases in between. The germline V gene encodes CDR1 SEHNR and CDR2 FQNEAQ (reference sequence). The CDR3 DNA is TGTGCCAGCAGCGACCGGGGTTACACTGAAGCTTTCTTT. It specifies CASSDRGYTEAFF.